Listed here are 8 T cell receptor beta chains from one sample, sequenced in a study of blood T cell repertoires in COVID-19 (TCRdb year 2020). The library was made by the immunoSEQ multiplex PCR assay. TCRdb retrieved this table from immuneACCESS and kept in-frame rearrangements only. Not all clones are present; in checked studies, unresolved V genes account for under half, and no reason is known for the remainder. The sample has about 400,000 clones on record, around nine tenths of them singletons. The ten top clones hold about 7% of the sample. The source material was peripheral blood. These receptors came from a woman aged 55-69 years with COVID-19, enrolled during active disease.

This clone appeared a single time. V usage is TRBV3-1 (or the pseudogene TRBV3-2) and J usage is TRBJ1-2; 7 bases match TRBD1. Germline CDR1 and CDR2: LGHDT and YNNKEL (reference sequence). J gave up 3 bases and V 2 bases, and 12 bases lay outside the gene matches. The CDR3 loop spans 17 amino acids. The CDR3 DNA follows: TGTGCCAGCAGCCAAAATCCGGCAGTACAGGGGTACTATGGCTACACCTTC. Residues: CASSQNPAVQGYYGYTF.

The V call is TRBV19, the J call TRBJ2-7; 7 nucleotides agree with TRBD2. The CDR3 spans 13 residues. V was clipped by 4 bases and J by 6 bases; unmatched bases: 6. Germline CDR1 and CDR2: LNHDA and SQIVND (reference sequence). The CDR3 loop is CASSRSPGGEQYF. DNA for the CDR3: TGTGCCAGTAGTAGATCCCCGGGGGGCGAGCAGTACTTC.

This clone was detected only once. The V and J genes are TRBV5-6 and TRBJ1-5; D is ambiguous. This CDR3 is 14 amino acids long. V was clipped by 4 bases and J by 6 bases, with 14 bases between them. Per the germline V gene, CDR1 is SGHDT and CDR2 is YYEEEE. The CDR3 DNA sequence: TGTGCCAGCAGCGTCGGCGGTAGTAGTCAGCCCCAGCATTTT. This gives the protein CASSVGGSSQPQHF. Variable domain in full (rest from reference TRBV5-6 and TRBJ1-5): DAGVTQSPTHLIKTRGQQVTLRCSPKSGHDTVSWYQQALGQGPQFIFQYYEEEERQRGNFPDRFSGHQFPNYSSELNVNALLLGDSALYLCASSVGGSSQPQHFGDGTRLSIL.

V and J are TRBV5-4 and TRBJ2-1, with a weak D call TRBD1 (5 bases). This CDR3 has 15 amino acids. V was pared by 4 bases and J by 2 bases, with 13 bases between. CDR1 and CDR2 (germline): SGHNT, YYREEE (reference sequence). This CDR3 is CASSRDSTTYNEQFF. For the CDR3, the DNA is TGTGCCAGCAGCCGCGACAGCACAACCTACAATGAGCAGTTCTTC.

This clone was picked up many times. The chain employs TRBV18 and TRBJ1-6, with no clear D. Between the trimmed V and J ends, which lost 1 base and 3 bases, there was a span of 7 bases. CDR1 KGHSH and CDR2 LQKENI come from the germline V gene. This CDR3 has 15 amino acids. CDR3 residues: CASSPQADYNSPLHF. The CDR3 DNA reads TGTGCCAGCTCACCACAGGCGGACTATAATTCACCCCTCCACTTT.

The chain has TRBV13 and TRBJ1-6, with no clear D. This CDR3 has 16 amino acids. Germline lookup yields CDR1 PRHDT and CDR2 FYEKMQ (reference sequence). V was clipped by 5 bases and J by 6 bases, with 17 bases between them. Here the CDR3 reads CASSRSRAELNSPLHF. DNA for the CDR3: TGTGCCAGCAGCAGATCGAGGGCAGAACTTAATTCACCCCTCCACTTT.

This chain joins TRBV5-1 and TRBJ2-7, with a tentative D call TRBD1 (6 bases). The germline CDR1 and CDR2 sequences are SGHRS and YFSETQ. This CDR3 region has 14 residues. V gave up 1 base and J gave up 3 bases, with 11 bases separating them. The CDR3 coding sequence is TGCGCCAGCAGCTTGTCAGGGGCCTTCTACGAGCAGTACTTC. Translating it yields CASSLSGAFYEQYF.

The chain carries TRBV2 and TRBJ2-5, with 8 bases aligning to TRBD2. V gave up 7 bases and J gave up 5 bases; unmatched junction bases: 6. The CDR3 has 13 residues. CDR1 SNHLY and CDR2 FYNNEI come from the germline V gene. The CDR3 spells CASNLAGTETQYF. As DNA, the CDR3 is TGTGCCAGCAACCTAGCGGGCACGGAGACCCAGTACTTC.